The subject of this entry is one TCR beta chain. Its antigen is unidentified. V lost 5 bases and J 5 bases, leaving 16 bases between the germline ends. The CDR3 has 15 amino acids. CDR1 is SEHNR, CDR2 FQNEAQ, per germline (reference sequence). The sample originates from a study of post-analysis software for immune sequencing data. The TCR beta cDNA libraries contained unique molecular identifiers. Each CDR3 protein gets one entry after TCRdb re-called the PCR reads with MiXCR. The table includes 700,000 to 800,000 distinct CDR3 sequences, roughly 27% detected once. Study observations and caveats: With TRBV5-6, TRBV5-1 and TRBV20-1 included, about five TRBV segments were more frequent in patients than in controls.

V usage is TRBV7-9 and J usage is TRBJ2-1; D is perhaps TRBD2 (6 bases). The sequenced sample was blood. The sequence was collected from a girl between 5 and 17 years old with multiple sclerosis. CDR3 sequence (DNA): TGTGCCAGCAGCATGGCGGGTGTAGCGGACAATGAGCAGTTCTTC. This sequence encodes CASSMAGVADNEQFF.